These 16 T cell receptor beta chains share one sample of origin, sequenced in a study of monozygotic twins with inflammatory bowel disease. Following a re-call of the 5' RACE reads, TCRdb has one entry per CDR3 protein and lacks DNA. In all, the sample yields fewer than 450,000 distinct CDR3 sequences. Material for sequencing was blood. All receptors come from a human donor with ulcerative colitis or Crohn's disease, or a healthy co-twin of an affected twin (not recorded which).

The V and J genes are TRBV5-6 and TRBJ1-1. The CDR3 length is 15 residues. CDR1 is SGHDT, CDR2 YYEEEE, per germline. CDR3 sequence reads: CASSLFFQENTEAFF.

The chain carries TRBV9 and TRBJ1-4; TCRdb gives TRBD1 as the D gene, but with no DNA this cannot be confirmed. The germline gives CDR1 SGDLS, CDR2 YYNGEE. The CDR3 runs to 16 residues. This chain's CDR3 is CASSAAPLRANEKLFF.

This CDR3 is CASRLRDTRSYNEQFF. J is TRBJ2-1 and V is TRBV6-1; TCRdb designates TRBD1, a call that cannot be tested without DNA. The CDR3 length is 16 residues. Germline CDR1 MNHNS, CDR2 SASEGT.

CDR3 residues: CASSLRGGTGELFF. The rearrangement uses TRBV5-4 and TRBJ2-2; no DNA is available, so the TRBD2 call from TCRdb remains unchecked. Per germline, CDR1 SGHNT and CDR2 YYREEE (reference sequence). This CDR3 comprises 14 residues. Full variable domain (outside the CDR3, taken from reference TRBV5-4 and TRBJ2-2): ETGVTQSPTHLIKTRGQQVTLRCSSQSGHNTVSWYQQALGQGPQFIFQYYREEENGRGNFPPRFSGLQFPNYSSELNVNALELDDSALYLCASSLRGGTGELFFGEGSRLTVL.

The CDR3 sequence: CASSQAIGAGEQFF. The rearrangement joins TRBV3-1 to TRBJ2-1; lacking DNA, the TRBD1 call made by TCRdb goes unchecked. The CDR3 covers 14 residues. CDR1 is LGHDT, CDR2 YNNKEL, per germline (reference sequence).

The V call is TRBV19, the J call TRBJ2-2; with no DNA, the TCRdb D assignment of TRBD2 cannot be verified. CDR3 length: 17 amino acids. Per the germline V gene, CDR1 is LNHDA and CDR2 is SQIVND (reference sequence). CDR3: CASTPRLAGGRGGELFF.

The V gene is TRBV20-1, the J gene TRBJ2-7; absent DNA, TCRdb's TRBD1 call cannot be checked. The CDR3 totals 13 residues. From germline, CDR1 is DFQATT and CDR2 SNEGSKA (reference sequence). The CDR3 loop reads CSARRTGVYEQYF.

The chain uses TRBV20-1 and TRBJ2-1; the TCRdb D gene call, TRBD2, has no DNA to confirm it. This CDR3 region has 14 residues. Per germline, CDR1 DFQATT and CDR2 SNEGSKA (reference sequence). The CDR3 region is CSASSGGAYNEQFF.

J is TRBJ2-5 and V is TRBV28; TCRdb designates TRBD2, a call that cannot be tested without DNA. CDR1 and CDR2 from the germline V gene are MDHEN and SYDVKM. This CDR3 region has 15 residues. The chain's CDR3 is CASSLRSSGVRAQYF.

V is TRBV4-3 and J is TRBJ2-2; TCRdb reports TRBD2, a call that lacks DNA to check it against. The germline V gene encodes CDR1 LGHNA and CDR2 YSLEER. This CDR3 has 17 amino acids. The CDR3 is CASSQAKGRSNTGELFF.

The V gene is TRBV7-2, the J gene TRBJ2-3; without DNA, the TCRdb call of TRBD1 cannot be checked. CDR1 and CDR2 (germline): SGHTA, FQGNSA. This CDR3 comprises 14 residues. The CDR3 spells CASSLGDRRDTQYF.

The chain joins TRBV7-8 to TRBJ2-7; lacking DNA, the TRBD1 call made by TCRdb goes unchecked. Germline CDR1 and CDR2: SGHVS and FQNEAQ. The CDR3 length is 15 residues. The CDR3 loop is CASSLGAGAVYEQYF.

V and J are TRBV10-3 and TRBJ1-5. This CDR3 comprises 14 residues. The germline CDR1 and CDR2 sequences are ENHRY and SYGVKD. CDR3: CAISEGQVGQPQHF.

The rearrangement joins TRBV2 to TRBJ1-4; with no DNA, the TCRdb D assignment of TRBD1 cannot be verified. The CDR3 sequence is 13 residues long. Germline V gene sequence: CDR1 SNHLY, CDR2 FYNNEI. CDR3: CASSSTGNEKLFF.

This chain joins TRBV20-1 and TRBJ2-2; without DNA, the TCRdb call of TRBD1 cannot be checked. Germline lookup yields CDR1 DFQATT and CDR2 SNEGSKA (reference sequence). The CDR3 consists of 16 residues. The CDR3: CSARGGGPSNTGELFF.

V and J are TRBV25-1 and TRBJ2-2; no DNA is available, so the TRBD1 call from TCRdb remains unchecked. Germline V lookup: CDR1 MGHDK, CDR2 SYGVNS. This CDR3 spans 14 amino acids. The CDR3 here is CASSANRDTGELFF.